One sample yielded the 24 T cell receptor beta chains listed below, sequenced in a study of vaccination effects on CD4 cells after COVID-19. For these TCRs, the target antigens are not known. Peptide-pool stimulation followed by sequencing identified expanded antigen-specific CD4+ clonotypes in the ViraFEST assay. Subsequent to less than twelve days of culture, CD4+ T cells were isolated. Participants received two doses of either the BNT162b2 or mRNA-1273 vaccine. The assay was immunoSEQ multiplex PCR, and TCRdb's table has in-frame clones only and misses some. This sample has some 68,000 clones; 70% to 90% occur once, and the top ten carry roughly 1.2%. Sequencing used CD4+ T cells from PBMCs cultured with HCoV-229E spike peptides, obtained after COVID-19 vaccination. These receptors originate from a human donor who received a COVID-19 vaccine.

The J gene is TRBJ1-5, the V gene TRBV6-6, with a tentative D call TRBD1 (5 bases). The germline V and J ends were trimmed by 6 bases and 4 bases, with 10 bases remaining between them. CDR1 is MNHNY and CDR2 is SVGAGI in the germline V gene (reference sequence). The length of the CDR3 is 13 residues. CDR3 bases: TGTGCCAGCAGCTTGGGGACGAATCAGCCCCAGCATTTT. Residues: CASSLGTNQPQHF.

The genes are TRBV7-2 and TRBJ1-1; 8 nucleotides match TRBD1. Germline V gene data show CDR1 as SGHTA and CDR2 as FQGNSA. The V segment lost 5 bases and the J segment 5 bases; nucleotides outside the gene matches: 7. This CDR3 spans 14 amino acids. DNA for the CDR3: TGTGCCAGCAGCCTCTACACAGGGGGAACTGAAGCTTTCTTT. It codes for CASSLYTGGTEAFF.

This clone was seen more than once but under ten times. The rearrangement uses TRBV28 and TRBJ1-2; D may be TRBD1 (5 bases). CDR1 MDHEN and CDR2 SYDVKM come from the germline V gene. The V and J ends lost 3 bases and 3 bases respectively, with 8 bases between them. This CDR3 is built from 13 residues. CDR3 in DNA: TGTGCCAGCAGTTTTGGCAGGGACTATGGCTACACCTTC. As protein: CASSFGRDYGYTF.

This clone was picked up one time. This sequence joins TRBV11-2 and TRBJ2-7; no clear D. V was trimmed by 5 bases and J by 1 base, leaving 9 bases between them. Per germline, CDR1 SGHAT and CDR2 FQNNGV. The CDR3 spans 13 residues. This CDR3 is CASSVTVSYEQYV. The CDR3 DNA reads as TGTGCCAGCAGCGTCACGGTATCCTACGAGCAGTACGTC.

The chain has TRBV9 and TRBJ2-5, with D tentatively TRBD2 (6 bases). This CDR3 comprises 14 residues. V lost 0 bases and J lost 4, with 10 bases in between. CDR1 and CDR2 from the germline V gene are SGDLS and YYNGEE. CDR3 sequence reads: CASSVGTEGETQYF. The CDR3 DNA sequence: TGTGCCAGCAGCGTAGGAACGGAGGGAGAGACCCAGTACTTC.

The chain uses TRBV2 and TRBJ1-5; D gene ambiguous. The CDR3 is 15 amino acids. V gave up 7 bases and J gave up 3 bases, with 16 bases separating them. Germline V gene sequence: CDR1 SNHLY, CDR2 FYNNEI. For the CDR3, the DNA is TGTGCCAGCACCGAAATTCGAGGCATCAATCAGCCCCAGCATTTT. This translates into CASTEIRGINQPQHF.

The gene calls are TRBV18 and TRBJ2-5; D uncertain. The CDR3 runs to 12 residues. Germline CDR1 is KGHSH and CDR2 is LQKENI. Trimming left V 5 bases short and J 5 bases short, with 9 bases between. Written as DNA, the CDR3 is TGTGCCAGCTCATCCATAGGGGAGACCCAGTACTTC. The encoded protein is CASSSIGETQYF. Drawing the rest from reference TRBV18 and TRBJ2-5, the complete variable domain is NAGVMQNPRHLVRRRGQEARLRCSPMKGHSHVYWYRQLPEEGLKFMVYLQKENIIDESGMPKERFSAEFPKEGPSILRIQQVVRGDSAAYFCASSSIGETQYFGPGTRLLVL.

This clone was observed a few times. The chain couples TRBV6-4 to TRBJ1-2; 10 bases align to TRBD1. The CDR3 totals 15 residues. Trimming at V came to 5 bases and at J to 6 bases, leaving 9 bases not matched to a gene. Per germline, CDR1 MRHNA and CDR2 SNTAGT. The CDR3: CASSLAPGQGNGYTF. The DNA for the CDR3 is TGTGCCAGCAGTCTTGCACCGGGACAGGGGAATGGCTACACCTTC.

The V and J genes are TRBV19 and TRBJ2-5, with 9 positions matching TRBD1. CDR3 length: 16 residues. Germline CDR1 and CDR2: LNHDA and SQIVND (reference sequence). After removal of 4 bases from V and 5 bases from J, the junction contained 11 bases not matched to a gene. CDR3 sequence: CASSTRQGQGSETQYF. In DNA form, the CDR3 reads TGTGCCAGTAGTACCCGCCAGGGACAGGGAAGCGAGACCCAGTACTTC.

The V call is TRBV19, the J call TRBJ1-4; D is uncertain. CDR1 is LNHDA and CDR2 is SQIVND in the germline V gene (reference sequence). The CDR3 length is 13 residues. Trimming left V 8 bases short and J 4 bases short, with 11 bases between. The CDR3 sequence: CASQRRINEKLFF. The CDR3 nucleotides are TGTGCCAGTCAAAGGAGGATTAATGAAAAACTGTTTTTT.

The V and J genes are TRBV6-1 and TRBJ2-2; 7 bases line up with TRBD2. Germline lookup yields CDR1 MNHNS and CDR2 SASEGT. The CDR3 spans 17 residues. The junction had 10 bases not matched to a gene; V was cut back by 4 bases and J by 2 bases. The CDR3 protein is CASSVFRSGGNTGELFF. Here the CDR3 DNA reads TGTGCCAGCAGTGTATTCCGATCGGGGGGAAACACCGGGGAGCTGTTTTTT.

This clone appeared once. The V and J genes are TRBV6-6 and TRBJ2-5; 9 bases are shared with TRBD2. The CDR3 is made up of 17 amino acids. CDR1 and CDR2 (germline): MNHNY, SVGAGI (reference sequence). Trimming took 5 bases from V and 9 from J; bases not matched to a gene: 19. CDR3 residues: CASSRGGASGAGLAQYF. CDR3 DNA: TGTGCCAGCAGTCGAGGGGGGGCTAGCGGGGCAGGGTTGGCCCAGTACTTC.

The chain links TRBV28 to TRBJ1-4, with 9 bases matching TRBD1. CDR1 MDHEN and CDR2 SYDVKM come from the germline V gene. Trimming removed 7 bases from V and 5 bases from J; junction bases left unmatched: 8. This CDR3 region has 15 residues. The CDR3 spells CASTHDTGGNEKLFF. In nucleotides, the CDR3 is TGTGCCAGCACCCATGACACAGGGGGCAATGAAAAACTGTTTTTT.

V gene TRBV24-1 combines with J gene TRBJ1-5; TRBD1 might be the D (6 bases). Germline CDR1 KGHDR, CDR2 SFDVKD. This CDR3 contains 17 residues. V shed 4 bases and J shed 0 bases, with 15 bases lying between them. CDR3 DNA sequence: TGTGCCACCAGTGACCCCCACACAGGGCCTAGCAATCAGCCCCAGCATTTT. Its protein is CATSDPHTGPSNQPQHF.

This chain links TRBV18 with TRBJ2-2; 12 nucleotides match TRBD1. The CDR3 has 17 residues. The J segment lost 5 bases and the V segment lost 0 bases, leaving 4 bases of the junction unmatched. Germline CDR1 KGHSH, CDR2 LQKENI. The CDR3 nucleotides are TGTGCCAGCTCACCACCGGGGACAGGGGGCTGGACCGGGGAGCTGTTTTTT. Its protein product is CASSPPGTGGWTGELFF.

Only one count was recorded for this clone. V is TRBV4-3 and J is TRBJ2-7; D gene uncertain. Trimming stripped 1 base from V and 3 bases from J, with 13 bases between. Germline loops: CDR1 LGHNA, CDR2 YSLEER. The CDR3 loop spans 15 amino acids. DNA for the CDR3: TGCGCCAGCAGCCAAGTTTTAGTGGGCAGCTACGAGCAGTACGTC. Protein: CASSQVLVGSYEQYV.

The chain is built from TRBV27 and TRBJ1-6; D gene unclear. Germline V gene sequence: CDR1 MNHEY, CDR2 SMNVEV (reference sequence). With 3 bases removed from V and 0 bases from J, the gap between germline ends came to 9 bases. This CDR3 has 16 amino acids. The CDR3 sequence: CASSFQSGSYNSPLHF. CDR3 DNA sequence: TGTGCCAGCAGTTTCCAGTCGGGCTCCTATAATTCACCCCTCCACTTT.

The CDR3 sequence is CASSFASDTQYF. The CDR3 DNA follows: TGTGCCAGCAGCTTCGCATCAGATACGCAGTATTTT. The chain joins TRBV5-5 to TRBJ2-3; no reliable D call. Germline V gene sequence: CDR1 SGHKS, CDR2 YYEKEE (reference sequence). This CDR3 comprises 12 residues. Between the trimmed V and J ends, which lost 2 bases and 4 bases, there was a span of 5 bases.

The chain joins TRBV7-8 to TRBJ1-3; tentative D call: TRBD1 (5 bases). CDR1 SGHVS and CDR2 FQNEAQ come from the germline V gene. Trimming took off 0 bases at V and 2 bases at J, with 11 bases between the two ends. This CDR3 spans 16 amino acids. The CDR3 loop is CASSLAGPVAGNTIYF. CDR3 sequence (DNA): TGTGCCAGCAGCTTAGCGGGGCCAGTGGCTGGAAACACCATATATTTT. The whole variable domain, filled in from reference TRBV7-8 and TRBJ1-3, reads GAGVSQSPRYKVAKRGQDVALRCDPISGHVSLFWYQQALGQGPEFLTYFQNEAQLDKSGLPSDRFFAERPEGSVSTLKIQRTQQEDSAVYLCASSLAGPVAGNTIYFGEGSWLTVV.

V gene TRBV3-1 (or the pseudogene TRBV3-2) combines with J gene TRBJ2-3; TRBD2 matches at 8 bases. Trimming removed 2 bases from V and 5 bases from J; junction bases left unmatched: 3. This CDR3 region has 14 residues. Per the germline V gene, CDR1 is LGHDT and CDR2 is YNNKEL (reference sequence). The CDR3 region has the DNA TGTGCCAGCAGCCAATATCGGGGGGGAGATACGCAGTATTTT. Amino acids: CASSQYRGGDTQYF.

Comment on this clone: Other DNA sequences within the sample encode an identical CDR3. The chain recombines TRBV7-2 with TRBJ1-3; 7 bases align to TRBD1. Germline CDR1 and CDR2: SGHTA and FQGNSA. J was trimmed by 4 bases and V by 4 bases; bases with no gene match: 1. This CDR3 comprises 13 residues. The CDR3 loop reads CASSSDRGNTIYF. The CDR3 DNA sequence: TGTGCCAGCAGCTCGGACAGGGGAAACACCATATATTTT.

This clone has just one count. The V and J genes are TRBV7-3 and TRBJ1-2, with 7 positions matching TRBD1. There are 14 residues in the CDR3. The V and J ends lost 0 bases and 5 bases, in that order; junction bases with no gene match: 3. The germline V gene encodes CDR1 SGHTA and CDR2 FQGTGA. This chain's CDR3 is CASSLTGGGYGYTF. The CDR3, as DNA: TGTGCCAGCAGCTTAACAGGGGGCGGTTATGGCTACACCTTC. Filled out from reference TRBV7-3 and TRBJ1-2, the complete variable domain reads GAGVSQTPSNKVTEKGKYVELRCDPISGHTALYWYRQSLGQGPEFLIYFQGTGAADDSGLPNDRFFAVRPEGSVSTLKIQRTERGDSAVYLCASSLTGGGYGYTFGSGTRLTVV.

This chain uses TRBV9 with TRBJ2-5, with 10 bases that match TRBD2. Per germline, CDR1 SGDLS and CDR2 YYNGEE. Trimming at V came to 0 bases and at J to 4 bases, leaving 9 bases not matched to a gene. This CDR3 region has 17 residues. CDR3 residues: CASSVAPLAGGRETQYF. Written as DNA, the CDR3 is TGTGCCAGCAGCGTAGCCCCATTAGCGGGGGGTAGAGAGACCCAGTACTTC. Full variable domain (outside the CDR3, taken from reference TRBV9 and TRBJ2-5): DSGVTQTPKHLITATGQRVTLRCSPRSGDLSVYWYQQSLDQGLQFLIQYYNGEERAKGNILERFSAQQFPDLHSELNLSSLELGDSALYFCASSVAPLAGGRETQYFGPGTRLLVL.

The chain employs TRBV9 and TRBJ1-6; 8 positions agree with TRBD1. The CDR3 has 14 amino acids. V lost 4 bases, J lost 7 bases, and 4 bases stayed unmatched. Per germline, CDR1 SGDLS and CDR2 YYNGEE. This chain's CDR3 is CASSPGQGNSPLHF. In DNA, the CDR3 is TGTGCCAGCAGCCCTGGACAGGGAAATTCACCCCTCCACTTT.